One sample yielded the 3 T cell receptor beta chains listed below, sequenced in a study of blood T cell repertoires in COVID-19. Generated by immunoSEQ multiplex PCR, the TCRdb table keeps only in-frame clones and is missing some. In the table there are about 400,000 clones, under 90% of which are singletons. Sequences were obtained from PBMCs or T cells enriched from blood (not recorded which). The receptors stem from a woman in her 30s who had recovered from COVID-19.

This rearrangement joins TRBV4-2 to TRBJ2-6; possible D gene TRBD2, 5 bases. CDR1 LGHNA and CDR2 YNFKEQ come from the germline V gene. V gave up 5 bases and J gave up 2 bases, with 10 bases separating them. This CDR3 spans 15 amino acids. The CDR3 coding sequence is TGTGCCAGCAGCTCCAGCGGCGCTGGGGCCAACGTCCTGACTTTC. As protein: CASSSSGAGANVLTF.

The chain employs TRBV7-2 and TRBJ1-3; possible D gene TRBD1, 6 bases. The CDR3 has 15 residues. Trimming removed 6 bases from V and 1 base from J, with 13 bases in between. The germline V gene has CDR1 SGHTA and CDR2 FQGNSA. The CDR3 is CASSQSGVSGNTIYF. For the CDR3, the DNA is TGTGCCAGCAGTCAATCAGGGGTATCTGGAAACACCATATATTTT.

The chain couples TRBV3-1 (or the pseudogene TRBV3-2) to TRBJ1-2, with D possibly being TRBD1 (5 bases). The CDR3 extends over 13 amino acids. V lost 0 bases, J lost 7 bases, and 9 bases lay in between. CDR1 and CDR2 from the germline V gene are LGHDT and YNNKEL (reference sequence). For the CDR3, the DNA is TGTGCCAGCAGCCAAGATGGGGGGGGTGGCTACACCTTC. Its protein product is CASSQDGGGGYTF.